The sequence of this TCR beta chain was determined in a study of T cells in Graves' hyperthyroidism and ophthalmopathy. Ophthalmopathy patients had moderate-to-severe active disease, CAS ≥3, NOSPECS ≥4, and disease duration under 3 months. Diagnostic decisions used clinical symptoms, serum thyroxine and TRAb, thyroid ultrasound and orbital computed tomography. The J segment lost 8 bases and the V segment lost 3 bases, leaving 9 bases of the junction unmatched. CDR1 and CDR2 (germline): WNHNN, SYGVQD (reference sequence). The length of the CDR3 is 16 residues. A note on this clonotype: Its antigen is still unknown.

Whole-study results and caveats: Model-based prediction identified ophthalmopathy a median about 6.8 months prior to its onset. Researchers found most expanded thyroid clonotypes above 0.001 in blood as well.

RNA transcripts yielded amplified TCR beta CDR3 regions. First-round RT-PCR targeting the TCR CDR3 was performed with the HTBI primer set. A single record per CDR3 protein comes from TCRdb applying MiXCR to the multiplex PCR reads. The sample consists of 490,000 or so distinct CDR3 sequences, about 22% of them appearing once. The clonotype comes from an older woman with Graves' ophthalmopathy. The V gene is TRBV10-1, the J gene TRBJ2-1; 11 nucleotides agree with TRBD2. The specimen was blood. CDR3 DNA: TGCGCCAGCAGTGATCAGCGGCTAGCGGGAGGAGATGAGCAGTTCTTC. Protein sequence: CASSDQRLAGGDEQFF.